These 18 T cell receptor beta chains were sequenced from one sample in a study of blood T cell repertoires in COVID-19. Assay used: immunoSEQ multiplex PCR; TCRdb lists only in-frame clones, some missing. The table lists 250,000 to 350,000 clones, around 86% of them singletons. Sequencing used PBMCs or T cells enriched from blood (not recorded which). These receptors all come from a young woman who had recovered from COVID-19.

The chain links TRBV12-3 or TRBV12-4 to TRBJ2-3; perhaps TRBD2 as D (5 bases). V gave up 3 bases and J gave up 5 bases, with 6 bases separating them. The CDR3 contains 12 residues. CDR3 in amino acids: CASSFRGDTQYF. The CDR3 DNA reads as TGTGCCAGCAGTTTCCGGGGAGATACGCAGTATTTT.

This chain joins TRBV27 and TRBJ2-5, with D unresolved. V lost 0 bases and J lost 5, with 10 bases in between. The CDR3 is 14 residues long. Germline CDR1 reads MNHEY; CDR2 reads SMNVEV (reference sequence). The CDR3 nucleotides are TGTGCCAGCAGTTTATCGCGGCAGTACGAGACCCAGTACTTC. It specifies CASSLSRQYETQYF.

This clone was picked up one time. The chain carries TRBV3-1 (or the pseudogene TRBV3-2) and TRBJ2-1, with unresolved D. Trimming removed 6 bases from V and 4 bases from J, with 4 bases in between. CDR1 and CDR2 from the germline V gene are LGHDT and YNNKEL (reference sequence). This CDR3 has 11 residues. CDR3 bases: TGTGCCAGCAGGCTATACAATGAGCAGTTCTTC. Translating gives CASRLYNEQFF.

This chain connects TRBV2 to TRBJ2-6; D is ambiguous. The germline CDR1 and CDR2 sequences are SNHLY and FYNNEI. Trimming stripped 4 bases from V and 0 bases from J, with 10 bases between. The CDR3 sequence is 16 residues long. Written as DNA, the CDR3 is TGTGCCAGCAGTGTCCATGCTAGCTCTGGGGCCAACGTCCTGACTTTC. Translation gives CASSVHASSGANVLTF.

This clone was found once. This chain links TRBV5-6 with TRBJ1-2, with D perhaps matching TRBD1 (5 bases). The V and J ends lost 1 base and 8 bases respectively, with 12 bases between them. Germline V gene lookup returns CDR1 SGHDT and CDR2 YYEEEE. CDR3 size: 13 residues. The CDR3 bases are TGTGCCAGCAGCTTGATGGGGGGAGGAGGCTACACCTTC. Translation gives CASSLMGGGGYTF.

The chain carries TRBV5-8 and TRBJ2-1, with a weak D call TRBD1 (6 bases). V shed 3 bases and J shed 5 bases, with 18 bases lying between them. The CDR3 consists of 16 residues. Germline CDR1 SGHTS, CDR2 YDEGEE. CDR3 bases: TGTGCCAGCAGCTGGGGACGTTGGAGGACAGACAATGAGCAGTTCTTC. It codes for CASSWGRWRTDNEQFF.

The chain is built from TRBV6-5 and TRBJ2-7, with 7 bases lining up with TRBD1. V lost 5 bases and J lost 1; bases outside the gene matches: 8. Germline CDR1 MNHEY, CDR2 SVGAGI. The CDR3 runs 15 residues. CDR3 sequence reads: CASSKPTGRSYEQYF. The CDR3 nucleotides are TGTGCCAGCAGTAAACCGACAGGGAGATCCTACGAGCAGTACTTC.

The gene calls are TRBV15 and TRBJ2-5, with D possibly matching TRBD2 (6 bases). CDR3 length: 13 residues. With 3 bases removed from V and 2 bases from J, the gap between germline ends came to 7 bases. The V gene's germline CDR1 is LNHNV and CDR2 YYDKDF (reference sequence). CDR3: CATSRDYQETQYF. The CDR3 coding sequence is TGTGCCACCAGCAGGGACTATCAAGAGACCCAGTACTTC.

The chain links TRBV9 to TRBJ2-1; D is unclear. Germline V gene lookup returns CDR1 SGDLS and CDR2 YYNGEE. The length of the CDR3 is 14 residues. Trimming shortened V by 2 bases and J by 2 bases, and 8 bases separated the two germline ends. The CDR3 reads CASSVSHAYNEQFF. CDR3 bases: TGTGCCAGCAGCGTCTCACACGCCTACAATGAGCAGTTCTTC. Full variable domain (outside the CDR3, taken from reference TRBV9 and TRBJ2-1): DSGVTQTPKHLITATGQRVTLRCSPRSGDLSVYWYQQSLDQGLQFLIQYYNGEERAKGNILERFSAQQFPDLHSELNLSSLELGDSALYFCASSVSHAYNEQFFGPGTRLTVL.

The rearrangement links TRBV29-1 to TRBJ2-7; 9 bases are shared with TRBD1. Germline CDR1 is SQVTM and CDR2 is ANQGSEA. V shed 6 bases, J shed 3 bases, and the junction held 3 bases outside the gene matches. The CDR3 totals 12 residues. The CDR3 DNA follows: TGCAGCGTGGGACAGGGCGACTACGAGCAGTACTTC. Its protein product is CSVGQGDYEQYF.

In regard to this clone: At one end the junction does not follow the germline gene, possibly because of a read error. This chain links TRBV6-5 with TRBJ1-1; TRBD1 is a possible D gene (6 bases). Germline CDR1 and CDR2: MNHEY and SVGAGI. This CDR3 is 13 amino acids long. The CDR3 reads CASSYYGGLEPFF. Written as DNA, the CDR3 is TGTGCCAGCAGTTACTACGGGGGGCTTGAACCTTTCTTT.

CDR3 amino acids: CASSEASGNTEAFF. The CDR3 bases are TGTGCCAGCAGTGAAGCCTCCGGGAACACTGAAGCTTTCTTT. V is TRBV6-1 and J is TRBJ1-1; D not resolved. The CDR3 has 14 residues. CDR1 and CDR2 from the germline V gene are MNHNS and SASEGT. Deletions cut 0 bases from V and 1 base from J, with 6 bases between.

The CDR3 nucleotides read TGTGCCAGCAGCTTATCCCAGGGGACAGGGTCTTACGAGCAGTACTTC. Translating it yields CASSLSQGTGSYEQYF. The rearrangement links TRBV7-8 to TRBJ2-7, with TRBD1 matching over 9 bases. CDR3 length equals 16 residues. V gave up 2 bases and J gave up 4 bases; unmatched junction bases: 9. In germline, CDR1 is SGHVS, CDR2 FQNEAQ. Filled out from reference TRBV7-8 and TRBJ2-7, the complete variable domain reads GAGVSQSPRYKVAKRGQDVALRCDPISGHVSLFWYQQALGQGPEFLTYFQNEAQLDKSGLPSDRFFAERPEGSVSTLKIQRTQQEDSAVYLCASSLSQGTGSYEQYFGPGTRLTVT.

J is TRBJ1-6 and V is TRBV5-6, with D possibly being TRBD1 (6 bases). V was clipped by 0 bases and J by 1 base, with 8 bases between them. Germline values: CDR1 SGHDT, CDR2 YYEEEE. The CDR3 loop spans 16 amino acids. The CDR3 loop is CASSLVGTSYNSPLHF. The CDR3 DNA reads TGTGCCAGCAGCTTGGTCGGGACATCCTATAATTCACCCCTCCACTTT.

The V call is TRBV2, the J call TRBJ1-2, with 7 positions matching TRBD1. Germline values: CDR1 SNHLY, CDR2 FYNNEI. The V gene end was trimmed by 8 bases and the J gene end by 5 bases; junction bases not matched to a gene: 8. The CDR3 sequence is 13 residues long. For the CDR3, the DNA is TGTGCCAGCCAAATGGGACAGAATTATGGCTACACCTTC. This encodes CASQMGQNYGYTF.

The CDR3 region is CASSLTGGRGAEAFF. The CDR3 nucleotides read TGTGCCAGCAGCTTAACCGGCGGCAGGGGAGCTGAAGCTTTCTTT. This chain uses TRBV7-3 with TRBJ1-1; maybe TRBD1 (6 bases). This CDR3 has 15 residues. Germline V lookup: CDR1 SGHTA, CDR2 FQGTGA. V was cut by 0 bases and J by 6 bases, with 14 bases left in between.

The rearrangement uses TRBV5-5 and TRBJ1-2, with D possibly TRBD1 on 5 matching bases. CDR1 and CDR2 (germline): SGHKS, YYEKEE (reference sequence). The length of the CDR3 is 14 residues. Trimming took off 1 base at V and 5 bases at J, with 12 bases between the two ends. Written as DNA, the CDR3 is TGTGCCAGCAGCTTGCAAGGGGTCCGTTATGGCTACACCTTC. Translation gives CASSLQGVRYGYTF. Using reference TRBV5-5 and TRBJ1-2 for the parts outside the CDR3, the full variable domain is DAGVTQSPTHLIKTRGQQVTLRCSPISGHKSVSWYQQVLGQGPQFIFQYYEKEERGRGNFPDRFSARQFPNYSSELNVNALLLGDSALYLCASSLQGVRYGYTFGSGTRLTVV.

Concerning this clone itself: The same CDR3 also results from other DNA sequences found in this sample. The J gene is TRBJ1-3, the V gene TRBV9, with TRBD1 identical over 8 bases. CDR3 length: 15 residues. Germline lookup yields CDR1 SGDLS and CDR2 YYNGEE. Trimming cost V 2 bases and J 2 bases; bases outside gene matches: 3. The CDR3 nucleotides are TGTGCCAGCAGCGTGCAGGGGGCCCCTGGAAACACCATATATTTT. Its translation is CASSVQGAPGNTIYF.